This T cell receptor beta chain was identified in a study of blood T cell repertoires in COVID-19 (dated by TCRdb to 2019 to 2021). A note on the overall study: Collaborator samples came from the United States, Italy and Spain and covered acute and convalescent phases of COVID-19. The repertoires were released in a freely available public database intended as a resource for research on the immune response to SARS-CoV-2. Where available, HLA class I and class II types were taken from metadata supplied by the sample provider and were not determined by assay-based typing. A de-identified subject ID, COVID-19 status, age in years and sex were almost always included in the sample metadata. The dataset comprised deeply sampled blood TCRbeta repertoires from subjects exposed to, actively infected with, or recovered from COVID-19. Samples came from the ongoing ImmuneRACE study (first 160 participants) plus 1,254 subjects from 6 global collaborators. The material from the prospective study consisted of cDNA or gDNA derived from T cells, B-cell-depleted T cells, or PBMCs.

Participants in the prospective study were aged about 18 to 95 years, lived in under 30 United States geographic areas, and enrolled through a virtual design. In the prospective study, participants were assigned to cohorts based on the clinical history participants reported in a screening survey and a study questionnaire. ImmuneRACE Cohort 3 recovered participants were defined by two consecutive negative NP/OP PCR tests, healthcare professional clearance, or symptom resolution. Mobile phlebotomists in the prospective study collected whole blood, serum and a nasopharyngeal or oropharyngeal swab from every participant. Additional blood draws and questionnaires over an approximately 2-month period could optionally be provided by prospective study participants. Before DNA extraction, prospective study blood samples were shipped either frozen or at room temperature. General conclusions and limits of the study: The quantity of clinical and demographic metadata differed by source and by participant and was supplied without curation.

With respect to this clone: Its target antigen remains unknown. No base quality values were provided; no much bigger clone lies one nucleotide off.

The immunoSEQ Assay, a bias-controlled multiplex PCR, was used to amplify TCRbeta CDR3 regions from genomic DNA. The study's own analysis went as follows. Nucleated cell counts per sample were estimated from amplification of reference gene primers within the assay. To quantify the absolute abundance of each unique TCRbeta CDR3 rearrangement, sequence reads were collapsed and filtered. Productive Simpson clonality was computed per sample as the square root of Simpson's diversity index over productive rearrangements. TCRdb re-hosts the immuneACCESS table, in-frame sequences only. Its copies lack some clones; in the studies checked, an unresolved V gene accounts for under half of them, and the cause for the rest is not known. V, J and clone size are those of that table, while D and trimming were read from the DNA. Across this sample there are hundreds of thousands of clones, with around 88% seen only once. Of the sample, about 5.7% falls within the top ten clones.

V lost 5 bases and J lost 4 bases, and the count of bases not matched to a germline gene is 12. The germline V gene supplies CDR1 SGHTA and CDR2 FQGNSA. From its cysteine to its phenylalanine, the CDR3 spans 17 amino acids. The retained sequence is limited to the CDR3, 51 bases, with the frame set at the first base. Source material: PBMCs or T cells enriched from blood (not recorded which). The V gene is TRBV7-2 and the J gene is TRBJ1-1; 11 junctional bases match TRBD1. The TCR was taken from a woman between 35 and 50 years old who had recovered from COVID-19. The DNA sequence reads TGTGCCAGCAGCCCAAGAAGCCGGGACAGGGGGGCCACTGAAGCTTTCTTT. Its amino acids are CASSPRSRDRGATEAFF.